The T cell receptor (beta chain) under discussion was sequenced for a study of tumor and adjacent non-tumor tissue in lung cancer. RNA was extracted from bulk tissue without any cell sorting. The normal lung tissue was taken more than 3 cm from the tumor edge. To note about this clonotype: An end of the junction does not agree with germline; a read error may underlie this.

This CDR3 is 13 amino acids long. Three rounds of nested PCR, following a modified ARM-PCR protocol, produced the TCRbeta library. One entry per CDR3 protein results from TCRdb running MiXCR on the multiplex PCR reads. The sample lists 75,000 to 95,000 distinct CDR3 sequences, around 82% occurring once. V and J are TRBV12-3 or TRBV12-4 and TRBJ1-1; possibly TRBD1 for D (5 bases). Specimen: distant non-tumor lung tissue. This clonotype originated in a woman aged 45-65 years with non-small cell lung cancer. The CDR3 region is CANSGTMNTEVFF. CDR3 sequence (DNA): TGTGCCAACAGTGGGACTATGAACACTGAAGTTTTCTTT.